This T cell receptor (beta chain) is drawn from a study of cytomegalovirus exposure and HLA in healthy donors. It was with 60 Vbeta and 13 Jbeta primers that the PCR ran. Some clones are missing from TCRdb's copy, which holds only in-frame ones; the method was immunoSEQ multiplex PCR. This sample's table has 60,000 to 90,000 clones. Input material: PBMCs. The receptor comes from a woman in her forties in good health and CMV-seropositive.

The CDR3 spells CASSSPGLRRNEQFF. In nucleotides, the CDR3 is TGTGCCAGCAGCTCTCCAGGTTTACGAAGGAATGAGCAGTTCTTC. This chain uses TRBV7-3 with TRBJ2-1; unclear D gene. Trimming shortened V by 4 bases and J by 7 bases, and 17 bases separated the two germline ends. There are 15 residues in the CDR3. In germline, CDR1 is SGHTA, CDR2 FQGTGA.